The clone carrying this T cell receptor beta chain was found once. The data were taken from a study of blood T cell repertoires in COVID-19. TCRdb's copy holds only in-frame clones and misses some; the assay was immunoSEQ multiplex PCR. The sample holds around 100,000 clones, about 85% seen once. This CDR3 contains 16 residues. V lost 0 bases and J lost 2; bases outside the gene matches: 1. The V gene's germline CDR1 is LNHNV and CDR2 YYDKDF (reference sequence). This rearrangement joins TRBV15 to TRBJ2-6; TRBD1 matches 7 bases. The receptor was derived from a man aged 45-65 years with acute or convalescent COVID-19. The sequencing input was peripheral blood. In DNA form, the CDR3 reads TGTGCCACCAGCAGAGAACAGGGGACTGGGGCCAACGTCCTGACTTTC. Protein sequence: CATSREQGTGANVLTF. Full variable domain (missing parts from reference TRBV15 and TRBJ2-6): DAMVIQNPRYQVTQFGKPVTLSCSQTLNHNVMYWYQQKSSQAPKLLFHYYDKDFNNEADTPDNFQSRRPNTSFCFLDIRSPGLGDTAMYLCATSREQGTGANVLTFGAGSRLTVL.